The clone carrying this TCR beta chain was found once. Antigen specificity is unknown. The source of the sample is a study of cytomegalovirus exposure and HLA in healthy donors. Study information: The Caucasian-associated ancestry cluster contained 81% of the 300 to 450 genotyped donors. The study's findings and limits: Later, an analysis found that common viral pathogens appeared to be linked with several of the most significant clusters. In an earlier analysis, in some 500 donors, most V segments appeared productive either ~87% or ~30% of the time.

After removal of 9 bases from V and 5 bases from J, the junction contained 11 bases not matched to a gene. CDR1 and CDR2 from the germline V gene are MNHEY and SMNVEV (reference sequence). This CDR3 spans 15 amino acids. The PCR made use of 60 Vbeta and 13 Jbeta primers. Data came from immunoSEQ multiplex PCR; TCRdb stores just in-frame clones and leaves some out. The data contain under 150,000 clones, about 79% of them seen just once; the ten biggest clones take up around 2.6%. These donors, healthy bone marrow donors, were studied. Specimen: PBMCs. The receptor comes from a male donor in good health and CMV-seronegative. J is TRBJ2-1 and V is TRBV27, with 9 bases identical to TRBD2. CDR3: CARTSGDRENNEQFF. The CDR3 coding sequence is TGTGCCAGGACTAGCGGTGACAGGGAAAACAATGAGCAGTTCTTC.